What follows is one TCR beta chain and its context. The record originates from a study of blood T cell repertoires in COVID-19. Study context: Sources were T cells, B-cell-depleted T cells, or PBMCs; the material itself was cDNA or gDNA.

The CDR3 totals 14 residues. The V end was cut by 0 bases, the J end by 8 bases, with 14 bases between. Germline CDR1 SGHNT, CDR2 YYREEE (reference sequence). Sequencing used immunoSEQ multiplex PCR; TCRdb keeps in-frame clones, though not all of them. The sample shows about 270,000 clones, more than 70% of them seen only once. This sequence joins TRBV5-4 and TRBJ1-2; perhaps TRBD1 as D (5 bases). This sequence was found in a woman between 55 and 75 years old in a cohort exposed to, infected with or recovered from COVID-19 (not recorded which). Sequencing input: PBMCs or T cells enriched from blood (not recorded which). DNA for the CDR3: TGTGCCAGCAGCTTGGACCAGGGTATAACCGGCTACACCTTC. Protein product: CASSLDQGITGYTF.